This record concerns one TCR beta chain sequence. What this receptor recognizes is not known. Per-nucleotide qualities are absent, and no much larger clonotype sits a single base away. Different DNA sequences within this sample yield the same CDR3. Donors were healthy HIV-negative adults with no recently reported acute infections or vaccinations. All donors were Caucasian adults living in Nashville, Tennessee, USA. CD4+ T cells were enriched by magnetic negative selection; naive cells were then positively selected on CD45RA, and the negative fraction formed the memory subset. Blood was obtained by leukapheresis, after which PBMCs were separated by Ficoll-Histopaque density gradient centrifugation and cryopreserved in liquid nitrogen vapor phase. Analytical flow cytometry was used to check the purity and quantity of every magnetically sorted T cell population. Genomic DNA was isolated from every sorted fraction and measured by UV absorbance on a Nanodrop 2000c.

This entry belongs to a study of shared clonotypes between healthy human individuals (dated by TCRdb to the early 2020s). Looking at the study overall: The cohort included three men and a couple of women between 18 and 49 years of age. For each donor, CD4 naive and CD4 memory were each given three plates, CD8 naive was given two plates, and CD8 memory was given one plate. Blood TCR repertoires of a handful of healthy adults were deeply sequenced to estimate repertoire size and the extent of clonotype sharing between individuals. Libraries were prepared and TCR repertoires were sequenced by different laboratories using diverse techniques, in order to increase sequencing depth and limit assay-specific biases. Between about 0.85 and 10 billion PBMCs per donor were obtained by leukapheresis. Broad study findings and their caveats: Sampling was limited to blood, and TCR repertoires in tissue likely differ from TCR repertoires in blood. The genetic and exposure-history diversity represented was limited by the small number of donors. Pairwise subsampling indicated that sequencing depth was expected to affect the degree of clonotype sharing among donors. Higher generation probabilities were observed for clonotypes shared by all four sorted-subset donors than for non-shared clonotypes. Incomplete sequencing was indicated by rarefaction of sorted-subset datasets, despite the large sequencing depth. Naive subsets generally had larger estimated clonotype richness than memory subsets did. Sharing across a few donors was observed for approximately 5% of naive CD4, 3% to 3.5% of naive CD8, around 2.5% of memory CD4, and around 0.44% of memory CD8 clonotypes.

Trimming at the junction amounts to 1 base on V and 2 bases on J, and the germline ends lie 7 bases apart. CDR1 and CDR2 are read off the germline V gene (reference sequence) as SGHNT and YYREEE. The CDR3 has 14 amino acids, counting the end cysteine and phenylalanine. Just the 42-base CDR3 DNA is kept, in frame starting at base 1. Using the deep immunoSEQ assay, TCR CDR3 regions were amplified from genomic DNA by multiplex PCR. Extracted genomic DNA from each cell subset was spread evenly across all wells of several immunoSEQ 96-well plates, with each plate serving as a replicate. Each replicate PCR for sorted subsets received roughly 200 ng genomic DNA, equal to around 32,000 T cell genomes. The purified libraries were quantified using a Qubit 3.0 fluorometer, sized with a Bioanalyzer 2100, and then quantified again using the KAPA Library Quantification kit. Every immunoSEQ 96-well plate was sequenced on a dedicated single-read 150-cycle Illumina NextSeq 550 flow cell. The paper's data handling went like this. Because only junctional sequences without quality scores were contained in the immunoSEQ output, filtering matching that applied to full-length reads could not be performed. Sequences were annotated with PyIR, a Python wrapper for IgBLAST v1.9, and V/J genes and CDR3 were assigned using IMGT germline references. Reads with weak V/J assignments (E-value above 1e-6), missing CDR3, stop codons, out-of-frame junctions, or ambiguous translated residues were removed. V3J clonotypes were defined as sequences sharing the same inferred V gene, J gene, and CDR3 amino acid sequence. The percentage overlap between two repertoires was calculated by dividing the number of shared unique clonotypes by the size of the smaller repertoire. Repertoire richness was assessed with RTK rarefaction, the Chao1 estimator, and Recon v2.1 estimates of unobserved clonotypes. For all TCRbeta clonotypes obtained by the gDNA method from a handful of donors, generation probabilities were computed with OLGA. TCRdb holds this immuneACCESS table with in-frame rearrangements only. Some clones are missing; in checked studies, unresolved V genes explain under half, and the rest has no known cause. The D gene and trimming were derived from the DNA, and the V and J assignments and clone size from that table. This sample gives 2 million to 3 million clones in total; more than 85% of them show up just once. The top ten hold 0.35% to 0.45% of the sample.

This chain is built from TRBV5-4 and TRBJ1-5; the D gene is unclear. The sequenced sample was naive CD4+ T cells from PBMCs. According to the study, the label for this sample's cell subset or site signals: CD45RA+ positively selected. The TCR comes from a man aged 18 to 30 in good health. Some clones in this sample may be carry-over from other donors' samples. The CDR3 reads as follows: CASSLWGGNQPQHF. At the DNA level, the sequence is TGTGCCAGCAGCTTGTGGGGAGGCAATCAGCCCCAGCATTTT.